The rows below give T cell receptor beta chains drawn from one sample of a study of blood T cells in healthy people across ages. TCRdb processed the 5' RACE reads anew with MiXCR; each CDR3 protein has one entry. The profile shows about 620,000 distinct CDR3 sequences, about 50% of them singletons. What was sequenced was blood. The source of these receptors is a woman aged 80 or older in good health. CDR3s include the opening cysteine and the closing phenylalanine or tryptophan. D genes are given only for firm matches. The size entry is marked missing in some rows and otherwise reads once, few, many or a size class.

j_call d_call v_call clone_size cdr3_aa cdr3_nt
TRBJ2-3 NA TRBV6-5 few CASSYSGGPIRTQYF TGTGCCAGCAGTTACTCGGGGGGGCCGATTCGTACGCAGTATTTT
TRBJ2-1 TRBD2 TRBV5-1 NA CASSFSSGYYNEQFF TGCGCCAGCAGCTTTTCTAGCGGCTACTACAATGAGCAGTTCTTC
TRBJ1-2 TRBD1 TRBV30 few CASRDRETYGYTF TGTGCCTCCCGGGACAGGGAGACCTATGGCTACACCTTC
TRBJ2-3 TRBD2 TRBV29-1 few CSVGLAGVADTQYF TGCAGCGTTGGACTAGCGGGAGTCGCAGATACGCAGTATTTT
TRBJ2-1 NA TRBV18 NA CASSPGGSNDEQFF TGTGCCAGCTCACCCGGGGGCAGTAACGATGAGCAGTTCTTC
TRBJ2-1 NA TRBV18 many CASYGAANEQFF TGTGCCAGCTACGGAGCGGCAAATGAGCAGTTCTTC
TRBJ2-7 TRBD2 TRBV28 once CASSILSGLAGLSSYEQYF TGTGCCAGCAGTATCCTTTCTGGACTAGCAGGCCTGAGCTCCTACGAGCAGTACTTC
TRBJ2-3 NA TRBV24-1 NA CATSHREDTQYF TGTGCCACCAGTCACAGGGAAGATACGCAGTATTTT
TRBJ2-1 TRBD1 TRBV6-5 NA CASSYSVTGVGEQFF TGTGCTAGCAGTTACTCAGTCACAGGGGTGGGTGAGCAGTTCTTC
TRBJ2-6 NA TRBV25-1 NA CASSEFKRGAGANVLTF TGTGCCAGCAGTGAATTCAAAAGGGGGGCCGGGGCCAACGTCCTGACTTTC
TRBJ2-5 NA TRBV4-2 many CASSQDLASARGLETQYF TGTGCCAGCAGCCAAGATTTGGCCTCGGCCAGGGGCTTGGAGACCCAGTACTTC
TRBJ1-2 NA TRBV2 NA CASRVRNYTF TGTGCCAGCAGAGTCAGGAACTACACCTTC
TRBJ1-4 NA TRBV7-9 NA CASGRGVANEKLFF TGTGCCAGCGGCAGAGGTGTGGCTAATGAAAAACTGTTTTTT
TRBJ1-5 NA TRBV12-3/TRBV12-4 few CASSMDISNQPQHF TGTGCCAGCAGTATGGACATTAGCAATCAGCCCCAGCATTTT
TRBJ1-5 TRBD1 TRBV19 NA CVSGDSYSNQPQHF TGTGTCAGTGGGGACAGCTATAGCAATCAGCCCCAGCATTTT
TRBJ2-1 TRBD1 TRBV28 many CASSSPGTGSNEQFF TGTGCCAGCAGTTCCCCCGGGACAGGGTCCAATGAGCAGTTCTTC
TRBJ2-7 NA TRBV7-2 NA CASSLVGAGKGNEQYF TGTGCCAGCAGCTTAGTGGGGGCGGGAAAAGGAAACGAGCAGTACTTC
TRBJ1-5 NA TRBV15 NA CATKETGNQPQHF TGTGCCACCAAAGAGACGGGGAATCAGCCCCAGCATTTT
TRBJ2-4 NA TRBV6-5 many CASSLVGVGHRNIQYF TGTGCCAGCAGCCTGGTCGGTGTGGGACATAGGAACATTCAGTACTTC
TRBJ2-2 NA TRBV5-1 NA CASSFRPYTGELFF TGCGCCAGCAGCTTCCGACCATACACCGGGGAGCTGTTTTTT
TRBJ1-2 NA TRBV16 NA CASSHPGGGVSHGYTF TGTGCCAGCAGCCACCCCGGGGGGGGTGTTTCGCATGGCTACACCTTC
TRBJ2-7 NA TRBV11-2 once CASVLRRRRIECGTYEQYF TGTGCCAGCGTTTTACGGAGACGACGTATTGAATGTGGGACCTACGAGCAGTACTTC
TRBJ2-1 NA TRBV20-1 NA CSARGAPGDEQFF TGCAGTGCTAGAGGAGCACCCGGAGATGAGCAGTTCTTC
TRBJ1-2 NA TRBV29-1 NA CSVQAGSGGYTF TGCAGCGTCCAAGCCGGAAGCGGCGGCTACACCTTC
TRBJ2-3 NA TRBV20-1 NA CSARDPWQGIGTDTQYF TGCAGTGCTAGAGATCCGTGGCAGGGCATAGGAACAGATACGCAGTATTTT
TRBJ1-5 NA TRBV20-1 NA CSTLDSTYSNQPQHF TGCAGTACCCTGGACAGCACGTATAGCAATCAGCCCCAGCATTTT
TRBJ2-3 NA TRBV6-4 few CASSDSTSTDTQYF TGTGCCAGCAGTGACTCGACTAGCACAGATACGCAGTATTTT